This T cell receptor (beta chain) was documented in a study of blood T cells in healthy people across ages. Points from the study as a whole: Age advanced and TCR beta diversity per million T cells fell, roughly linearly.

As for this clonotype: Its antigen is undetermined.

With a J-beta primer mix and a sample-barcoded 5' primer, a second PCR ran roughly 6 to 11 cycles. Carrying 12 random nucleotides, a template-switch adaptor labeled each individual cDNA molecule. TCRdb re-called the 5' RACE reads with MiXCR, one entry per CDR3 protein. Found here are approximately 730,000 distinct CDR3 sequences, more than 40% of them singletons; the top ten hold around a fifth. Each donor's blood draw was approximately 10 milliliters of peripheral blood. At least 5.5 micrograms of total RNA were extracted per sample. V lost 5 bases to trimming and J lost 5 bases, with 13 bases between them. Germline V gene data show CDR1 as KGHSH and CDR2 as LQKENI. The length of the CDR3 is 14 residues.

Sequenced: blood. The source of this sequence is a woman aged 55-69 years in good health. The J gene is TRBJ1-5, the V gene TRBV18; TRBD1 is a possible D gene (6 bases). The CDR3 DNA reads TGTGCCAGCTCAGGGGGGGCAGGGGATCAGCCCCAGCATTTT. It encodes CASSGGAGDQPQHF. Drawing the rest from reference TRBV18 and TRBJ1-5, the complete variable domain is NAGVMQNPRHLVRRRGQEARLRCSPMKGHSHVYWYRQLPEEGLKFMVYLQKENIIDESGMPKERFSAEFPKEGPSILRIQQVVRGDSAAYFCASSGGAGDQPQHFGDGTRLSIL.